A selection of T cell receptor beta chains follows, all from one sample in a study of Ad26.COV2.S vaccination and SARS-CoV-2 variants. This table comes from immunoSEQ multiplex PCR, and its TCRdb copy is limited to in-frame clones, with some not included. Of some 420,000 clones listed, approximately 88% are singletons. The specimen comprised peripheral blood, sampled in a trial of Ad26.COV2.S vaccine versus placebo. Receptor source: a person between 18 and 60 years old who received the Ad26.COV2.S COVID-19 vaccine or a placebo. Both conserved end residues are part of each CDR3. A D gene is named only where the DNA matches it firmly. Clone size is stated in some rows and not others, as once, few, many or a class when expanded.

>TRBV6-5|NA|NA|TRBJ1-3
CASSPPGTGNTIYF
TGTGCCAGCAGCCCCCCAGGGACTGGAAACACCATATATTTT
>TRBV5-1|NA|NA|TRBJ1-1
CASSRDGRTEAFF
TGCGCCAGCAGTCGGGACGGGAGGACTGAAGCTTTCTTT
>TRBV7-3|NA|NA|TRBJ2-1
CASSPAWGELYNEQFF
TGTGCCAGCAGCCCTGCTTGGGGGGAGCTCTACAATGAGCAGTTCTTC
>TRBV7-2|once|TRBD2|TRBJ2-1
CASSPRLADSNEQFF
TGTGCCAGCAGCCCCCGACTAGCGGACTCCAATGAGCAGTTCTTC
>TRBV7-9|NA|NA|TRBJ1-2
CASSGPRGGYGYTF
TGTGCCAGCAGCGGCCCCCGGGGGGGCTATGGCTACACCTTC
>TRBV10-3|once|TRBD1|TRBJ1-6
CAISEGTGSPLHF
TGTGCCATCAGTGAGGGGACAGGGTCACCCCTCCACTTT
>TRBV7-3|NA|NA|TRBJ2-7
CASSLSWTENYEQYF
TGTGCCAGCAGCTTATCTTGGACAGAGAACTACGAGCAGTACTTC
>TRBV28|once|TRBD1|TRBJ1-5
CASSDRAQPQHF
TGTGCCAGCAGCGACAGGGCCCAGCCCCAGCATTTT
>TRBV6-1|NA|NA|TRBJ2-3
CASSERRGGDTQYF
TGTGCCAGCAGTGAACGAAGGGGCGGGGATACGCAGTATTTT
>TRBV19|NA|NA|TRBJ1-4
CASSIATRALNEKLFF
TGTGCCAGTAGTATAGCCACACGGGCTCTGAATGAAAAACTGTTTTTT
>TRBV4-2|NA|TRBD1|TRBJ1-6
CASSQDWDRGQTYNSPLHF
TGTGCCAGCAGCCAAGATTGGGACAGGGGGCAAACCTATAATTCACCCCTCCACTTT
>TRBV7-3|NA|NA|TRBJ2-2
CASSLFGGELFF
TGTGCCAGCAGCTTATTCGGAGGGGAGCTGTTTTTT
>TRBV21-1|NA|NA|TRBJ1-4
CASSKHGDLARVGEKLFF
TGTGCCAGCAGCAAACACGGGGATTTGGCCAGGGTGGGAGAAAAACTGTTTTTT
>TRBV6-5|NA|NA|TRBJ2-1
CATTLSSYNEQFF
TGTGCCACCACCCTGAGCTCCTACAATGAGCAGTTCTTC
>TRBV28|NA|TRBD1|TRBJ2-5
CASSVTTGGLETQYF
TGTGCCAGCAGTGTAACGACAGGGGGCCTGGAGACCCAGTACTTC
>TRBV15|NA|NA|TRBJ2-7
CATSRDLSGTNYEQYF
TGTGCCACCAGCAGAGATCTGAGTGGGACCAACTACGAGCAGTACTTC
>TRBV27|NA|NA|TRBJ2-3
CASSLLARGSTDTQYF
TGTGCCAGCAGTTTATTGGCTCGGGGGAGCACAGATACGCAGTATTTT
>TRBV4-3|NA|NA|TRBJ2-2
CASSQLSGVGELFF
TGCGCCAGCAGCCAGTTGTCAGGGGTCGGGGAGCTGTTTTTT
>TRBV30|NA|NA|TRBJ1-6
CAWSGTRQGNSPLHF
TGTGCCTGGAGCGGGACCCGGCAGGGTAATTCACCCCTCCACTTT
>TRBV24-1|NA|NA|TRBJ2-2
CATSDFPGPGELFF
TGTGCCACCAGTGATTTTCCAGGGCCCGGGGAGCTGTTTTTT
>TRBV4-1|NA|TRBD1|TRBJ1-2
CASSQRVGQGPSYTF
TGCGCCAGCAGCCAAAGAGTAGGACAGGGCCCATCATACACCTTC
>TRBV6-4|once|TRBD1|TRBJ1-1
CASRGQGMTEAFF
TGTGCCAGCAGAGGACAGGGGATGACTGAAGCTTTCTTT
>TRBV3-1/TRBV3-2|NA|NA|TRBJ2-7
CASSQVGGPKDNEQYF
TGTGCCAGCAGCCAAGTTGGCGGGCCCAAAGACAACGAGCAGTACTTC
>TRBV6-5|NA|TRBD1|TRBJ1-4
CAAADQGGADEKLFF
TGCGCAGCGGCTGATCAAGGGGGCGCTGATGAAAAACTGTTTTTT
>TRBV18|NA|NA|TRBJ2-1
CASSLNEQGNEQFF
TGTGCCAGCTCACTTAACGAACAGGGCAATGAGCAGTTCTTC
>TRBV10-3|once|NA|TRBJ1-6
CAISESWAKVGSPLHF
TGTGCCATCAGTGAGTCGTGGGCAAAAGTCGGTTCACCCCTCCACTTT
>TRBV7-9|once|NA|TRBJ1-1
CASSSAGGSEAFF
TGTGCCAGCAGCTCCGCCGGGGGTTCTGAAGCTTTCTTT
>TRBV7-8|once|TRBD2|TRBJ2-1
CASTALSGGIEQFF
TGTGCCAGCACTGCTTTAAGCGGGGGGATTGAGCAGTTCTTC
>TRBV7-6|NA|NA|TRBJ1-1
CASSLVAGELGNTEAFF
TGTGCCAGCAGCTTAGTAGCGGGGGAACTAGGAAACACTGAAGCTTTCTTT
>TRBV25-1|NA|NA|TRBJ2-7
CASSESGLVSYEQYF
TGTGCCAGCAGTGAATCCGGTCTGGTCTCCTACGAGCAGTACTTC
>TRBV12-3/TRBV12-4|NA|NA|TRBJ2-5
CASSFQSETQYF
TGTGCCAGCAGTTTTCAGTCGGAGACCCAGTACTTC
>TRBV5-4|NA|NA|TRBJ2-7
CASSRIEAVYEQYF
TGTGCCAGCAGCCGCATAGAGGCGGTATACGAGCAGTACTTC
>TRBV12-5|NA|NA|TRBJ1-1
CASGFYVPRGGDTEAFF
TGTGCTAGTGGTTTCTATGTGCCGAGGGGGGGGGACACTGAAGCTTTCTTT